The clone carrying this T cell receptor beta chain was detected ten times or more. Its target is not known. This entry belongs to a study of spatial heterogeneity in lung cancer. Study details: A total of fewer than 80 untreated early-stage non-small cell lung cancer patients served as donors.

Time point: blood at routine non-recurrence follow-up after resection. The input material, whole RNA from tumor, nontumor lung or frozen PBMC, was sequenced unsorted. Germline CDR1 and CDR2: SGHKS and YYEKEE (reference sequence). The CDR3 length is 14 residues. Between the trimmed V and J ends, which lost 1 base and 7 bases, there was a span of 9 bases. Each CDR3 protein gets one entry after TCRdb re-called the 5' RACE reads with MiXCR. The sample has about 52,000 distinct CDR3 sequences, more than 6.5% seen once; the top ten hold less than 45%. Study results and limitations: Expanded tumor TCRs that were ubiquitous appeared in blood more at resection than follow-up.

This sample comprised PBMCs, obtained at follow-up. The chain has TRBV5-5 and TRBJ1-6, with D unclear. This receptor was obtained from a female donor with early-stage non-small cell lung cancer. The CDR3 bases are TGTGCCAGCAGCTTGTCGCCGGACAATTCACCCCTCCACTTT. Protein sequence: CASSLSPDNSPLHF.